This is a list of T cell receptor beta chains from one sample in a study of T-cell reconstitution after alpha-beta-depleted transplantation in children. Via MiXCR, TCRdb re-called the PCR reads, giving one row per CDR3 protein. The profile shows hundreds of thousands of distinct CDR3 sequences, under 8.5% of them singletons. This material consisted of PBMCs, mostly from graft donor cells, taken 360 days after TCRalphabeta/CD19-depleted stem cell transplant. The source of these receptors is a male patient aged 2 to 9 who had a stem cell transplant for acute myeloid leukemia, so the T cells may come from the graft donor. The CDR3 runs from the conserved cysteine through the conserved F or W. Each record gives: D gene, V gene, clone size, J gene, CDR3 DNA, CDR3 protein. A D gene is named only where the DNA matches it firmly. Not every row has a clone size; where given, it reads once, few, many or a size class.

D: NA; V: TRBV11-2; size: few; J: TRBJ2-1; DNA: TGTGCCAGCAGCTTGCTGGGGGTATGGGATGAGCAGTTCTTC; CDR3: CASSLLGVWDEQFF
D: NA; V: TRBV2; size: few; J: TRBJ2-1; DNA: TGTGCCAGTAAGGGGCAGGGAACGAAAGAGAGCTCCTACAATGAGCAGTTCTTC; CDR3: CASKGQGTKESSYNEQFF
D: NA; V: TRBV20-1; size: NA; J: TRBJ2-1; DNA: TGCAGTGCCCCACATTATAGCTCCTACAATGAGCAGTTCTTC; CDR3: CSAPHYSSYNEQFF
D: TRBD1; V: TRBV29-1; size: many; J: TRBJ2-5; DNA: TGCAGCGTGCCGGGACAGGGGGCTGAGACCCAGTACTTC; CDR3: CSVPGQGAETQYF
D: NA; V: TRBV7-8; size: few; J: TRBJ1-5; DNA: TGTGCCAGCAGCTTAGGGGCAGGGTATAGGCGGCCCCAGCATTTT; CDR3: CASSLGAGYRRPQHF
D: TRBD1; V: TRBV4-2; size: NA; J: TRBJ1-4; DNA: TGTGCCAGCAGCCACGAACCGGGACAGGGACGGGAAAAACTGTTTTTT; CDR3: CASSHEPGQGREKLFF
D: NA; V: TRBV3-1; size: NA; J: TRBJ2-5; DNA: TGTGCCAGCAGCCAGGGAGGCCAAGAGACCCAGTACTTC; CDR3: CASSQGGQETQYF
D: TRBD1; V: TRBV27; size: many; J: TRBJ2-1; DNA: TGTGCCAGCAGTCGGACAGGGCCAATTAATGAGCAGTTCTTC; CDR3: CASSRTGPINEQFF
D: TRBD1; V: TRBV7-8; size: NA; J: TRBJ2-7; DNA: TGTGCCAGCAGCCTAAGAGGGGCGCTTAGGACAGGGCTGAACTACGAGCAGTACTTC; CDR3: CASSLRGALRTGLNYEQYF
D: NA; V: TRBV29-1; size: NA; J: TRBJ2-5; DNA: TGCAGCGTTGTTCGGGGGGCGAGGGAGACCCAGTACTTC; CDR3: CSVVRGARETQYF
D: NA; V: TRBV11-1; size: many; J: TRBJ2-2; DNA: TGTGCCAGCAGCCCCCGACAGCGACACACCGGGGAGCTGTTTTTT; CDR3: CASSPRQRHTGELFF
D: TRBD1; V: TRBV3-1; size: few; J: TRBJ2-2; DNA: TGTGCCAGCAGTCCCGGGACAGGGTTCAGGAACACCGGGGAGCTGTTTTTT; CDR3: CASSPGTGFRNTGELFF
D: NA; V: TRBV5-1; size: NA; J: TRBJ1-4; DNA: TGCGCCAGCAGCTCCCCGGGGTTCCCTAATGAAAAACTGTTTTTT; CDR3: CASSSPGFPNEKLFF
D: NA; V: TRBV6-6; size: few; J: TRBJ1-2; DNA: TGTGCCAGCAGCCACGCGGGTGGCTACACCTTC; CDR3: CASSHAGGYTF
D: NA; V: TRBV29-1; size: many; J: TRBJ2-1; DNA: TGCAGCGTTGATGGGGGGTCGGATGAGCAGTTCTTC; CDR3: CSVDGGSDEQFF
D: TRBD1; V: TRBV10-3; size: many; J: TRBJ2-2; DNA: TGTGCCATCGGGGACAGGAACACCGGGGAGCTGTTTTTT; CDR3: CAIGDRNTGELFF
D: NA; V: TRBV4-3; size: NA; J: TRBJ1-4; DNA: TGCGCCAGCAGCCAGGAAGGCGGCGAGGGGGATGAAAAACTGTTTTTT; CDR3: CASSQEGGEGDEKLFF
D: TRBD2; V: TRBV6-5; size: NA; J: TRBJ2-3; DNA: TGTGCCAGCAGTTACTCATTAGCGGGGGGGACCACAGATACGCAGTATTTT; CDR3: CASSYSLAGGTTDTQYF
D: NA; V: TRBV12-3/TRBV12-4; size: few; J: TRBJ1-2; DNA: TGTGCCAGCACTAACAGCTATGGCTACACCTTC; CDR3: CASTNSYGYTF
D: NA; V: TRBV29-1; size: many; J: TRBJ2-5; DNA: TGCAGCGTTGAATTAGAGGAAACGAGGTGGGAGACCCAGTACTTC; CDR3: CSVELEETRWETQYF
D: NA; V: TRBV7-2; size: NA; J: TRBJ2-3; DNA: TGTGCCAGCAGCTTAGATCCCACAGATACGCAGTATTTT; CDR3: CASSLDPTDTQYF
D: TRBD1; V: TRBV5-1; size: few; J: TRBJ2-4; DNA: TGCGCCAGCAGCTTGGTCCTCTGGCATGGACAGGGTCTAGCCAAAAACATTCAGTACTTC; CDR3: CASSLVLWHGQGLAKNIQYF
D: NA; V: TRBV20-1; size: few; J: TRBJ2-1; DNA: TGCAGTGCTAGAGAAGGGAGCGTGGGAGCTAGGAATGAGCAGTTCTTC; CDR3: CSAREGSVGARNEQFF
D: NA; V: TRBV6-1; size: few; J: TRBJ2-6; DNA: TGTGCCAGCAGCCGCCCCCGCTCTGGGGCCAACGTCCTGACTTTC; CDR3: CASSRPRSGANVLTF
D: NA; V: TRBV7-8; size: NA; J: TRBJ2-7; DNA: TGTGCCAGCAGCTTATTAGGAAGCTCCTACGAGCAGTACTTC; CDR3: CASSLLGSSYEQYF
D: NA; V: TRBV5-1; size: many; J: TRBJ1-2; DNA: TGCGCCAGCAGCTTGGAATCAGGGGACTATGGCTACACCTTC; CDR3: CASSLESGDYGYTF
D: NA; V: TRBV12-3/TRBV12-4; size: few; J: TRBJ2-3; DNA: TGTGCCAGCGGCCATACAGATACGCAGTATTTT; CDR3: CASGHTDTQYF